The entry below gives a single T cell receptor beta chain sequence along with its context. This clone was counted between two and nine times. The target of this receptor is not known. The input lacks base qualities; no much larger clone sits a single base away. This entry belongs to a study of blood T cell repertoires in COVID-19 (dated by TCRdb to 2018 to 2020). Looking at the study overall: Samples from collaborators originated in the United States, Italy and Spain and spanned both the acute and convalescent phases of COVID-19. The repertoires were made available in a free public database intended to serve as a resource for research on the immune response to SARS-CoV-2. The prospective study material was composed of cDNA or gDNA derived from T cells, B-cell-depleted T cells, or PBMCs. Where available, HLA class I and class II types were taken from metadata supplied by the sample provider and were not determined by assay-based typing. Deeply sampled blood TCRbeta repertoires from subjects exposed to, actively infected with, or recovered from COVID-19 were included in the dataset. A de-identified subject ID, COVID-19 status, age in years and sex were almost always included in the sample metadata. Samples came from the ongoing ImmuneRACE study (first 160 participants) plus 1,254 subjects from 6 global collaborators.

What the work shows at the level of the full study, not this receptor alone: The quantity of clinical and demographic metadata differed by source and by participant and was supplied without curation.

Inclusive of the bounding cysteine and phenylalanine, the CDR3 is 14 residues long. Left in the record is the CDR3 DNA by itself, 42 bases read in frame from the first base. Looking up the germline V gene yields CDR1 ENHRY and CDR2 SYGVKD. Trimming takes 6 bases from V and 0 bases from J, and the germline ends sit 12 bases apart. In Seattle, one collaborating source enrolled patients while the infection was active and tracked those patients longitudinally over the course of disease. Each collaborating institution followed its own protocols to collect whole blood in K2EDTA tubes. Collaborator samples were shipped for TCRbeta analysis as frozen whole blood, isolated PBMCs, or DNA extracted from either sample type. TCRbeta CDR3 regions were amplified from genomic DNA using the immunoSEQ Assay, a bias-controlled multiplex PCR. As for the original processing: Within the assay, amplification of reference gene primers was used to estimate how many nucleated cells each sample contained. Sequence reads were collapsed and filtered to measure the absolute abundance of every unique TCRbeta CDR3 rearrangement. For each sample, productive Simpson clonality was calculated as the square root of Simpson's diversity index across productive rearrangements. Not all clones reach the TCRdb copy of this immuneACCESS table, which keeps in-frame sequences only. Checked studies attribute under half of the gap to unresolved V genes and leave the rest unexplained. Clone size and the V and J calls come from that table; the DNA yielded D and trimming. The sample table records around 260,000 clones; approximately 90% of these occur just once. The top ten clones comprise roughly 2.3% of the sample.

The TCR was taken from a woman aged 30 to 39 with COVID-19, enrolled during active disease. Sequenced sample: peripheral blood. The chain links TRBV10-3 with TRBJ2-7; TRBD2 might be the D gene, on 6 matching bases. The CDR3 amino acid sequence is: CAIRSSGGSYEQYF. The bases are TGTGCCATCAGATCATCCGGGGGCTCCTACGAGCAGTACTTC.